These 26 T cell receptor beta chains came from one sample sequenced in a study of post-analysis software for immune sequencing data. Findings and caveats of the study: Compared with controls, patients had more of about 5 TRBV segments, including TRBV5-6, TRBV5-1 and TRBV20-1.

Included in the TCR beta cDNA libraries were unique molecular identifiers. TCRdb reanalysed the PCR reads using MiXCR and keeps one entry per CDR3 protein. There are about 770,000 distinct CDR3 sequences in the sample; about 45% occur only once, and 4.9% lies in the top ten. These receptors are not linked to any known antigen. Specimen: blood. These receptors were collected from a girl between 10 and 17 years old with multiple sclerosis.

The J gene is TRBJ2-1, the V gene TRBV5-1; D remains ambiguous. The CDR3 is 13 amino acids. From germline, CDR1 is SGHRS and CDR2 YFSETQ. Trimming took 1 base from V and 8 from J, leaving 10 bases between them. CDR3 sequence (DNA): TGCGCCAGCAGCTTGCTAGGAAGGTATGAGCAGTTCTTC. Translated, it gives CASSLLGRYEQFF.

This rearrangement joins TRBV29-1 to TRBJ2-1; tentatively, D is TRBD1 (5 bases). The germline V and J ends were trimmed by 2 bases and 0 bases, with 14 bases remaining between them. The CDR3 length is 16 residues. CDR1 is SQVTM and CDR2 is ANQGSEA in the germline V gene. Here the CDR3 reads CSVELGHKSSYNEQFF. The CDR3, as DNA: TGCAGCGTTGAATTGGGGCACAAGAGCTCCTACAATGAGCAGTTCTTC.

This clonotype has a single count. The CDR3 DNA reads TGCAGTGCTAGTTCAGGGGTCAATGAGCAGTTCTTC. Amino acids: CSASSGVNEQFF. The rearrangement links TRBV20-1 to TRBJ2-1; possible D gene TRBD1, 6 bases. V lost 3 bases to trimming and J lost 6 bases, with 9 bases between them. CDR1 and CDR2 (germline): DFQATT, SNEGSKA (reference sequence). The CDR3 runs to 12 residues.

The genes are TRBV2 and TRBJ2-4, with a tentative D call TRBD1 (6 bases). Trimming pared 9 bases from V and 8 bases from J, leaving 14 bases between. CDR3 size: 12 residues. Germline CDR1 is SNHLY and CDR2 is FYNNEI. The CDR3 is CASGGTAHIQYF. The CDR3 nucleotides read TGTGCCAGTGGGGGCACAGCGCACATTCAGTACTTC.

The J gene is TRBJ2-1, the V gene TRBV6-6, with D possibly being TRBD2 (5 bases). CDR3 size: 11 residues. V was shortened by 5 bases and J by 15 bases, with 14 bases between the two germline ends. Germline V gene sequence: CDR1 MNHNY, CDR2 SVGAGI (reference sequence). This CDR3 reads CASSHREPLFF. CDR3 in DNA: TGTGCCAGCAGTCACCGGGAACCACTGTTCTTC.

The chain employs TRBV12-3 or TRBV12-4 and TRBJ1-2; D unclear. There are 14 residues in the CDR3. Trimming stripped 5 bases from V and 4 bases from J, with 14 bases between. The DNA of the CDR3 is TGTGCCAGCAGTCCCTCCGACCAAGTCTATGGCTACACCTTC. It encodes CASSPSDQVYGYTF.

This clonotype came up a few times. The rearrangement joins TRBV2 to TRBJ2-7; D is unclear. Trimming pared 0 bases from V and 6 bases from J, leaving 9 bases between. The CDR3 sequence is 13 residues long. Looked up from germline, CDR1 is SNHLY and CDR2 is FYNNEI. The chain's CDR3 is CASSEARVPEQYF. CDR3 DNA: TGTGCCAGCAGTGAAGCGCGAGTTCCCGAGCAGTACTTC. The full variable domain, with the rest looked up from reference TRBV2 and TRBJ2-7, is EPEVTQTPSHQVTQMGQEVILRCVPISNHLYFYWYRQILGQKVEFLVSFYNNEISEKSEIFDDQFSVERPDGSNFTLKIRSTKLEDSAMYFCASSEARVPEQYFGPGTRLTVT.

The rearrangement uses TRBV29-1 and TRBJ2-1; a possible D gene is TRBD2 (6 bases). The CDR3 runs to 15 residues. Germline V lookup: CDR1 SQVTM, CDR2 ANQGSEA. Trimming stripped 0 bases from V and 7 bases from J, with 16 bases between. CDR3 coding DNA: TGCAGCGTTGAAGATCCCGGGGGAGTGTTTAATGAGCAGTTCTTC. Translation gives CSVEDPGGVFNEQFF.

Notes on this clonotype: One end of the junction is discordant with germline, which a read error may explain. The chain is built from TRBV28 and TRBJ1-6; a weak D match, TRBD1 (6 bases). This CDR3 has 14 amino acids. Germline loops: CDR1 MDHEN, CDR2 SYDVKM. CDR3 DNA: TGTGCCAGCACCGGGGCAGGGGCCGGTTCACCCCCCCACTTT. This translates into CASTGAGAGSPPHF.

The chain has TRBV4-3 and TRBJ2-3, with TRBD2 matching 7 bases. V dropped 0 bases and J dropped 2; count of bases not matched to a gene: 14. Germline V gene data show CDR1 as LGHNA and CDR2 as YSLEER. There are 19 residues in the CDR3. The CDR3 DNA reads TGCGCCAGCAGCCAAGATTTAGATATCCTAGCGGAAAACACAGATACGCAGTATTTT. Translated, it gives CASSQDLDILAENTDTQYF.

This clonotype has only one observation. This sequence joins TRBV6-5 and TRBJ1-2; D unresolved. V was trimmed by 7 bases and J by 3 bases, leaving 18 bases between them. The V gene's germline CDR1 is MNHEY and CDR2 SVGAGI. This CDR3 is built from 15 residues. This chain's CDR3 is CASTDSTRTDYGYTF. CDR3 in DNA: TGTGCCAGCACCGATTCGACAAGGACGGACTATGGCTACACCTTC.

CDR3 in DNA: TGTGCCAGCAGCCCCGGGTCACAGGGCAGGGAGACCCAGTACTTC. Amino acids: CASSPGSQGRETQYF. The genes are TRBV7-9 and TRBJ2-5; D perhaps matches TRBD1 (6 bases). This CDR3 comprises 15 residues. The ends were cut back, 5 bases at V and 5 bases at J, with 18 bases in the middle. Germline-derived CDR1 and CDR2 are SEHNR and FQNEAQ (reference sequence).

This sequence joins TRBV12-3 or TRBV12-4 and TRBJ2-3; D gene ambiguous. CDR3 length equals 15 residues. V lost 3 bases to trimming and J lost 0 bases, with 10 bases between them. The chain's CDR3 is CASSFGSPSTDTQYF. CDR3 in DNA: TGTGCCAGCAGTTTCGGCAGCCCTAGCACAGATACGCAGTATTTT.

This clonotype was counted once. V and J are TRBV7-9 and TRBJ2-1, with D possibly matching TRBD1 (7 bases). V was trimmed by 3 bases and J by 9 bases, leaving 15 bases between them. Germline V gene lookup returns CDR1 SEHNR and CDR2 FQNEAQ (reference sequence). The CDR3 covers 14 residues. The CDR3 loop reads CASSLFAGGTEQFF. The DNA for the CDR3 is TGTGCCAGCAGCTTGTTCGCAGGGGGGACTGAGCAGTTCTTC.

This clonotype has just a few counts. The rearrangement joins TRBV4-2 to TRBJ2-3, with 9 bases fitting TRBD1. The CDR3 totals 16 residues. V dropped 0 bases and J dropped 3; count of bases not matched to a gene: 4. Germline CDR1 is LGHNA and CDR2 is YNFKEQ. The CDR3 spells CASSQEGGQGTDTQYF. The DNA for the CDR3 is TGTGCCAGCAGCCAAGAGGGGGGACAGGGAACAGATACGCAGTATTTT.

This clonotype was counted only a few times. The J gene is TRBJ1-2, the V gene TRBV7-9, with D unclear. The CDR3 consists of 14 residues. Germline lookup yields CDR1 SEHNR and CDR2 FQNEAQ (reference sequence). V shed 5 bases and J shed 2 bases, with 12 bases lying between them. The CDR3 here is CASSPRESNYGYTF. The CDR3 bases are TGTGCCAGCAGCCCAAGGGAGTCAAACTATGGCTACACCTTC.

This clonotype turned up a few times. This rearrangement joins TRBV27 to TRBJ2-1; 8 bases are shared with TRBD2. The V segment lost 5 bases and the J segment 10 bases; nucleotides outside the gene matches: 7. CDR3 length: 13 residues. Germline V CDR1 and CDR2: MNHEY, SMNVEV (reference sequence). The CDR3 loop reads CASSPGTSHEQFF. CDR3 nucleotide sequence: TGTGCCAGCAGTCCCGGGACTAGTCACGAGCAGTTCTTC.

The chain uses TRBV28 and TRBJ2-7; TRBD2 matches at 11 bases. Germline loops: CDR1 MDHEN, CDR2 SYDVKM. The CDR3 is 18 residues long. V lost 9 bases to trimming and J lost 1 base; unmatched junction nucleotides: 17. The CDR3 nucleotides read TGTGCCAGTCCCCCGGGACTAGCGGCTCCTAAAGGTTCCTACGAGCAGTACTTC. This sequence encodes CASPPGLAAPKGSYEQYF.

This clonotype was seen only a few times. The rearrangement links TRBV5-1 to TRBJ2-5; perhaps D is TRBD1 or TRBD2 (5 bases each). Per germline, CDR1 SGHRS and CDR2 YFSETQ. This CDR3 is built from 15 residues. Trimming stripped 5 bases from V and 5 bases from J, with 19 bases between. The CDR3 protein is CASSRGGDQWETQYF. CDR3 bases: TGCGCCAGCAGTCGGGGCGGAGATCAATGGGAGACCCAGTACTTC.

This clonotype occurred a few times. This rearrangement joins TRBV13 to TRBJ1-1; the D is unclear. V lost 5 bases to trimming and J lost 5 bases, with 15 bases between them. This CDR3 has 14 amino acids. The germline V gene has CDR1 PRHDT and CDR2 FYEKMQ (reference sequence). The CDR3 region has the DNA TGTGCCAGCAGCCTCAGCCCGGGTACGACTGAAGCTTTCTTT. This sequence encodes CASSLSPGTTEAFF.

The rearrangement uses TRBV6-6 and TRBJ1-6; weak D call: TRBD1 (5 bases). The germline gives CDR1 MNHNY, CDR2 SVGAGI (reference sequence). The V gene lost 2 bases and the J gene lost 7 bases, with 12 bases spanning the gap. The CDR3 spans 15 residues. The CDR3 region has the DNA TGTGCCAGCAGTTACAGGGGTTCGGTAAATTCACCCCTCCACTTT. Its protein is CASSYRGSVNSPLHF.

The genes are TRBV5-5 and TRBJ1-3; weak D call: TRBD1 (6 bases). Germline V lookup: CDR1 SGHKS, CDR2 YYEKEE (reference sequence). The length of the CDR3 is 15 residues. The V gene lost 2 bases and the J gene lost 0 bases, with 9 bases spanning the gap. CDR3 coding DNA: TGTGCCAGCAGCTTCGGGACAACCTCTGGAAACACCATATATTTT. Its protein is CASSFGTTSGNTIYF.

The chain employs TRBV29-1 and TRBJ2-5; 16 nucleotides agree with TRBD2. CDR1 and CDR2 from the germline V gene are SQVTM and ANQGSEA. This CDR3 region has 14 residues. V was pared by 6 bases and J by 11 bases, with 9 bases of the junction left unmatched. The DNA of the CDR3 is TGCAGCGTCCCCGGGACTAGCGGGAGGGATGAGCAGTACTTC. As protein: CSVPGTSGRDEQYF.

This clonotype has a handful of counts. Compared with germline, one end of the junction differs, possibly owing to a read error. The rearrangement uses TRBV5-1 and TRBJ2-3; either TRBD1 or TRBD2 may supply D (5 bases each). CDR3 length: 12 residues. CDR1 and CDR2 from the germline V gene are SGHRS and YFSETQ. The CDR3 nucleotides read TGCGCCAGCAGCCCTAGCACAGGTACGCAGTATTTT. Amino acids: CASSPSTGTQYF.

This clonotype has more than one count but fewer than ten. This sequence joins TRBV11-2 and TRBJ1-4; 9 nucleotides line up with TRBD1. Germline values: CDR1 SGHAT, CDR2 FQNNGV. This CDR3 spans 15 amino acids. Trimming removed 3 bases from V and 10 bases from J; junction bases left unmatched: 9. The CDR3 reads CASSFGQGNLGKLFF. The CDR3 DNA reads TGTGCCAGCAGCTTTGGACAGGGGAATTTAGGAAAACTGTTTTTT.

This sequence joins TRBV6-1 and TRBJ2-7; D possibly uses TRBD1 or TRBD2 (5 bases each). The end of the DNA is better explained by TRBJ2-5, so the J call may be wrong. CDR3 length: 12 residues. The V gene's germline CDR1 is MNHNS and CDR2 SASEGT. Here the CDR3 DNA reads TGTGCCTCCGTGGGGGATGGGGAGACCCAGTACTTC. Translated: CASVGDGETQYF.